Following are 18 T cell receptor beta chains from one sample sequenced in a study of T cells in Graves' hyperthyroidism and ophthalmopathy. It was RNA transcripts that yielded the amplified TCR beta CDR3 regions. A first-round RT-PCR of the TCR CDR3 used the HTBI primer set. TCRdb passed the multiplex PCR reads through MiXCR, listing each CDR3 protein once. Of hundreds of thousands of distinct CDR3 sequences listed, roughly 15% are singletons. Sequences were obtained from blood. These receptors came from a woman in her thirties or forties with Graves' ophthalmopathy.

This clonotype was detected ten times or more. This sequence joins TRBV6-1 and TRBJ1-5; D is ambiguous. Per the germline V gene, CDR1 is MNHNS and CDR2 is SASEGT. Trimming stripped 1 base from V and 4 bases from J, with 11 bases between. CDR3 length: 15 residues. The CDR3 here is CASSEDWIFNQPQHF. The CDR3 nucleotides read TGTGCCAGCAGTGAAGACTGGATCTTTAATCAGCCCCAGCATTTT.

A few counts support this clonotype. The gene calls are TRBV19 and TRBJ2-2; D is possibly TRBD1 (6 bases). The CDR3 is 16 residues long. V lost 7 bases to trimming and J lost 6 bases, with 21 bases between them. Germline loops: CDR1 LNHDA, CDR2 SQIVND (reference sequence). The CDR3 DNA reads TGTGCCAGTACCCCCCCAAATACAGGGTATGCCGGGGAGCTGTTTTTT. Translated: CASTPPNTGYAGELFF.

J is TRBJ2-4 and V is TRBV6-2 or TRBV6-3; possible D gene TRBD1, 5 bases. V dropped 7 bases and J dropped 6 bases, with 22 bases sitting between them. The CDR3 runs 16 residues. Germline V gives CDR1 MNHEY, CDR2 SVGEGT. The CDR3 nucleotides read TGTGCCAGCAAGAACGGGCCAGGTGATAGGGGAAACATTCAGTACTTC. Encoded protein: CASKNGPGDRGNIQYF.

This clonotype was recorded at least ten times. The chain links TRBV2 to TRBJ2-7; TRBD1 aligns across 8 bases. From germline, CDR1 is SNHLY and CDR2 FYNNEI. CDR3 length: 16 amino acids. The trim removed 6 bases at V and 1 base at J, leaving 11 bases unmatched. The CDR3 sequence: CASRYRTGTTSYEQYF. The CDR3 nucleotides read TGTGCCAGCAGGTATAGGACAGGGACCACTTCCTACGAGCAGTACTTC.

This clonotype was observed many times. The CDR3: CASNEGGNQPQHF. CDR3 DNA: TGTGCCAGCAACGAGGGGGGGAATCAGCCCCAGCATTTT. The chain has TRBV2 and TRBJ1-5; the D gene is possibly TRBD1 (6 bases). Germline CDR1 and CDR2: SNHLY and FYNNEI. This CDR3 is 13 amino acids long. Trimming stripped 7 bases from V and 4 bases from J, with 11 bases between.

This clonotype was recorded at least ten times. The chain joins TRBV4-1 to TRBJ2-7; D gene ambiguous. The CDR3 totals 13 residues. Germline-derived CDR1 and CDR2 are MGHRA and YSYEKL. V was shortened by 2 bases and J by 3 bases, with 8 bases between the two germline ends. The CDR3 loop reads CASSQPNGYEQYF. CDR3 nucleotide sequence: TGCGCCAGCAGCCAACCTAACGGCTACGAGCAGTACTTC.

This clonotype came up a few times. V and J are TRBV30 and TRBJ1-2; a possible D gene is TRBD1 (6 bases). Trimming stripped 3 bases from V and 5 bases from J, with 13 bases between. CDR1 and CDR2 (germline): GTSNPN, SVGIG (reference sequence). This CDR3 contains 13 residues. CDR3 sequence: CAWRSGGQYGYTF. DNA of the CDR3: TGTGCCTGGAGGAGCGGGGGGCAATATGGCTACACCTTC.

This clonotype was observed at least ten times. This chain uses TRBV6-1 with TRBJ1-1, with unresolved D. Germline V gives CDR1 MNHNS, CDR2 SASEGT. V dropped 5 bases and J dropped 4 bases, with 17 bases sitting between them. This CDR3 has 15 amino acids. The CDR3 sequence is CASSPEWREGTEAFF. CDR3 sequence (DNA): TGTGCCAGCAGTCCCGAATGGAGGGAGGGCACTGAAGCTTTCTTT.

Only a few counts were recorded for this clonotype. The genes are TRBV30 and TRBJ2-7, with 16 bases identical to TRBD2. CDR1 GTSNPN and CDR2 SVGIG come from the germline V gene (reference sequence). The V segment lost 3 bases and the J segment 1 base; nucleotides outside the gene matches: 9. The CDR3 is made up of 18 amino acids. The DNA of the CDR3 is TGTGCCTGGAGGTCCGGGACTAGCGGGAGGGCCCGGTCCTACGAGCAGTACTTC. Its translation: CAWRSGTSGRARSYEQYF.

This rearrangement joins TRBV28 to TRBJ2-7; 8 nucleotides agree with TRBD2. Germline V gives CDR1 MDHEN, CDR2 SYDVKM. The CDR3 has 12 residues. Unmatched junction bases numbered 3, after V lost 6 bases and J lost 5 bases. CDR3 nucleotides: TGTGCCAGCAGACCCGGGAGGGACGAGCAGTACTTC. It codes for CASRPGRDEQYF.

Ten or more counts support this clonotype. This chain's CDR3 is CASSFGSNYGYTF. CDR3 sequence (DNA): TGTGCCAGCAGTTTTGGCTCTAACTATGGCTACACCTTC. The V and J genes are TRBV12-3 or TRBV12-4 and TRBJ1-2; D gene ambiguous. This CDR3 is built from 13 residues. V lost 3 bases, J lost 0 bases, and 5 bases lay in between.

This clonotype was picked up many times. The V and J genes are TRBV7-8 and TRBJ1-1; possible D gene TRBD1, 5 bases. V gave up 1 base and J gave up 10 bases, with 13 bases separating them. The CDR3 loop spans 13 amino acids. CDR1 is SGHVS, CDR2 FQNEAQ, per germline. CDR3 bases: TGTGCCAGCAGCTTAGAGCAGCAGGGCCCAGCTTTCTTT. Amino acid sequence: CASSLEQQGPAFF.

This clonotype was seen more than once but under ten times. Being one base from a much bigger clone, this may be a read error. The gene calls are TRBV7-6 and TRBJ2-5, with D uncertain. V shed 1 base and J shed 7 bases, with 7 bases lying between them. This CDR3 comprises 12 residues. CDR1 SGHVS and CDR2 FNYEAQ come from the germline V gene. CDR3 sequence (DNA): TGTGCCAGCAGCTTAGGGGTTGGGACCCAGTACTTC. Residues: CASSLGVGTQYF.

This clonotype was found many times. The V call is TRBV20-1, the J call TRBJ1-1, with TRBD1 as a possible D gene (6 bases). Germline V lookup: CDR1 DFQATT, CDR2 SNEGSKA (reference sequence). The CDR3 loop spans 13 amino acids. Trimming took off 3 bases at V and 4 bases at J, with 12 bases between the two ends. The CDR3 DNA sequence: TGCAGTGCTAGGCACGGGGGGGCCACTGAAGCTTTCTTT. Translating it yields CSARHGGATEAFF.

The V and J genes are TRBV12-3 or TRBV12-4 and TRBJ1-5; D is unclear. The CDR3 length is 16 residues. The V gene lost 2 bases and the J gene lost 2 bases, with 13 bases spanning the gap. The CDR3 bases are TGTGCCAGCAGTTTATGGAGGTCTGGGCGCAATCAGCCCCAGCATTTT. It codes for CASSLWRSGRNQPQHF.

There are many counts of this clonotype. The chain uses TRBV28 and TRBJ2-3; D is unclear. The germline V gene has CDR1 MDHEN and CDR2 SYDVKM. The CDR3 is made up of 15 amino acids. The ends were cut back, 3 bases at V and 1 base at J, with 11 bases in the middle. CDR3 coding DNA: TGTGCCAGCAGTTTCCCTAGAAAGGGCACAGATACGCAGTATTTT. Translation gives CASSFPRKGTDTQYF.

This clonotype was seen many times. The chain combines TRBV19 with TRBJ1-5; 8 bases align to TRBD1. Germline values: CDR1 LNHDA, CDR2 SQIVND (reference sequence). CDR3 length equals 16 residues. J was trimmed by 5 bases and V by 4 bases; bases with no gene match: 10. CDR3 bases: TGTGCCAGTAGTACCCGGACAGGGTCGTCTCATCAGCCCCAGCATTTT. Amino acid sequence: CASSTRTGSSHQPQHF.

This clonotype came up many times. The chain couples TRBV4-2 to TRBJ2-7; D is possibly TRBD1 (6 bases). From germline, CDR1 is LGHNA and CDR2 YNFKEQ. V lost 3 bases, J lost 4 bases, and 13 bases lay in between. The CDR3 is 14 amino acids. Here the CDR3 DNA reads TGTGCCAGCAGCCAGGAACAGGGAGAGTACGAGCAGTACTTC. Protein sequence: CASSQEQGEYEQYF.